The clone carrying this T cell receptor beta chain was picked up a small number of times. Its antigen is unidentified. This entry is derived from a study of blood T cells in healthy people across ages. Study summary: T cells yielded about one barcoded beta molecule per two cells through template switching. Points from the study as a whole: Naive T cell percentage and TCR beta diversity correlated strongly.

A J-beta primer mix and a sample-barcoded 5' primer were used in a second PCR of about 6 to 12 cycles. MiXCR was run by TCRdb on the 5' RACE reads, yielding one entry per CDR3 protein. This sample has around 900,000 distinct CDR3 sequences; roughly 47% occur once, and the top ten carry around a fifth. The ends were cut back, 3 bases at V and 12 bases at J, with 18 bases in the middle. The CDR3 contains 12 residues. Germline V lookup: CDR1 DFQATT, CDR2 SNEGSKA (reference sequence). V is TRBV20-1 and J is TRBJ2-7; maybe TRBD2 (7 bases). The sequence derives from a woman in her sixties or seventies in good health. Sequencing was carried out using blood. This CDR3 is CSARADGGAWYF. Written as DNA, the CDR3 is TGCAGTGCTAGGGCGGATGGGGGGGCTTGGTACTTC.